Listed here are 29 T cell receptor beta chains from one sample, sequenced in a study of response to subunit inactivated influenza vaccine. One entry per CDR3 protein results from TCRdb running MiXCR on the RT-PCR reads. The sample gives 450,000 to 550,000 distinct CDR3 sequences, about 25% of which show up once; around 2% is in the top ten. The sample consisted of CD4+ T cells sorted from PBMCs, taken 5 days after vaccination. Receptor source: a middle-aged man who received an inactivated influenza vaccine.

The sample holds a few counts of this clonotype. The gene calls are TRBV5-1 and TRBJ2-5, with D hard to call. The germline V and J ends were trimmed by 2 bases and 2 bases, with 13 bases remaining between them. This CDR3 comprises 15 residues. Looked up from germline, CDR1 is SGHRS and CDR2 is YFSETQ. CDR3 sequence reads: CASSFGGSEQETQYF. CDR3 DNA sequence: TGCGCCAGCAGCTTCGGCGGATCCGAACAAGAGACCCAGTACTTC.

As DNA, the CDR3 is TGTGCCAGCAGCACCGACAGGGGGCAAACAGATACGCAGTATTTT. It specifies CASSTDRGQTDTQYF. The chain uses TRBV7-2 and TRBJ2-3; 10 positions match TRBD1. CDR1 is SGHTA, CDR2 FQGNSA, per germline. The trim removed 5 bases at V and 3 bases at J, leaving 5 bases unmatched. The CDR3 spans 15 residues.

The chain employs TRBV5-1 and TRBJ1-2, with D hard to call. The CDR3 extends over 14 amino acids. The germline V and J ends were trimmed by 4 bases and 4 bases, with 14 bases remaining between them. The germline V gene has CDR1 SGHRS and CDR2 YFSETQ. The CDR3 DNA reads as TGCGCCAGCAGCCTGGAAGGGCAGCTCTATGGCTACACCTTC. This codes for CASSLEGQLYGYTF.

CDR3 region: CATSREWDTDTQYF. The CDR3 coding sequence is TGTGCCACCAGCAGAGAATGGGACACAGATACGCAGTATTTT. The genes are TRBV15 and TRBJ2-3, with D unresolved. This CDR3 spans 14 amino acids. Germline CDR1 is LNHNV and CDR2 is YYDKDF (reference sequence). V lost 0 bases to trimming and J lost 2 bases, with 6 bases between them.

The CDR3 DNA reads as TGCAGTGCCAACCGACAGGGGCGCGAGACCCAGTACTTC. This codes for CSANRQGRETQYF. The rearrangement links TRBV20-1 to TRBJ2-5; TRBD1 matches 8 bases. The CDR3 totals 13 residues. Germline V gives CDR1 DFQATT, CDR2 SNEGSKA (reference sequence). J gave up 5 bases and V 6 bases, and 8 bases lay outside the gene matches.

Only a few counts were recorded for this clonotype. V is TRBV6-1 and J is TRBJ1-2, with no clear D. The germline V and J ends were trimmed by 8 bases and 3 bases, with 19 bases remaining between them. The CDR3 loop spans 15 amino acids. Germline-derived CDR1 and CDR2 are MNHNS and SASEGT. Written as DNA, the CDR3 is TGTGCCAGCGATCCACAAACAGCGAATGACTATGGCTACACCTTC. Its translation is CASDPQTANDYGYTF.

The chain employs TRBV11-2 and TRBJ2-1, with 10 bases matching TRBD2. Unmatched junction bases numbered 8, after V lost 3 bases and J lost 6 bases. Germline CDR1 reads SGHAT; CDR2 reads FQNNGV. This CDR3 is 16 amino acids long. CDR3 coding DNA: TGTGCCAGCAGCTTGGATAGACTAGCGGGCCCCAATGAGCAGTTCTTC. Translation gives CASSLDRLAGPNEQFF. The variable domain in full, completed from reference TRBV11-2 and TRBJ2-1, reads EAGVAQSPRYKIIEKRQSVAFWCNPISGHATLYWYQQILGQGPKLLIQFQNNGVVDDSQLPKDRFSAERLKGVDSTLKIQPAKLEDSAVYLCASSLDRLAGPNEQFFGPGTRLTVL.

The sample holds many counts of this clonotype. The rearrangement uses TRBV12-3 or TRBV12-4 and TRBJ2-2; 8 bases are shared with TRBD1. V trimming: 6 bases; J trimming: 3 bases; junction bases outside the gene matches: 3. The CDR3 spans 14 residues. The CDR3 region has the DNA TGTGCCAGCAGCTCGGGACAGGACACCGGGGAGCTGTTTTTT. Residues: CASSSGQDTGELFF.

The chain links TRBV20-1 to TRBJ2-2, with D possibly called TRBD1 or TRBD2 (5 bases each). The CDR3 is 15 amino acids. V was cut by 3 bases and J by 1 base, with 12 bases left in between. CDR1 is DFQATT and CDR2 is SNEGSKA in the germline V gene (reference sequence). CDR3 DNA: TGCAGTGCTAGTTCGGGGCAACTGAACACCGGGGAGCTGTTTTTT. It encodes CSASSGQLNTGELFF.

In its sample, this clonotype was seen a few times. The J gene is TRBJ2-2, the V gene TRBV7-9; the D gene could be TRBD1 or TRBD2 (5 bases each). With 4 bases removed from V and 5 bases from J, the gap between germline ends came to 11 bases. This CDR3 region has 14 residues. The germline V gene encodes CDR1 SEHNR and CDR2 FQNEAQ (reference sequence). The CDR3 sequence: CASSSKGTTGELFF. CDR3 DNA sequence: TGTGCCAGCAGCTCTAAGGGGACGACCGGGGAGCTGTTTTTT.

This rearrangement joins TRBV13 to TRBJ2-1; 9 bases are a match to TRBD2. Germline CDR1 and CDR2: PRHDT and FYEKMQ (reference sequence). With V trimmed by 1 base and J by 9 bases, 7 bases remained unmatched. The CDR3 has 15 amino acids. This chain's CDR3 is CASSLVRGGLGEQFF. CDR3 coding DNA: TGTGCCAGCAGCTTAGTGCGGGGGGGCTTGGGTGAGCAGTTCTTC.

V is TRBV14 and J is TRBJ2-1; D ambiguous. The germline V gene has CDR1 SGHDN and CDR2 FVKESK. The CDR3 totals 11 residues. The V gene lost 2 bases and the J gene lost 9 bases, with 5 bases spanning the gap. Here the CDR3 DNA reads TGTGCCAGCAGCCAATTAGTTGAGCAGTTCTTC. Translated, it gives CASSQLVEQFF. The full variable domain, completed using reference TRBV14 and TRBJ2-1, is EAGVTQFPSHSVIEKGQTVTLRCDPISGHDNLYWYRRVMGKEIKFLLHFVKESKQDESGMPNNRFLAERTGGTYSTLKVQPAELEDSGVYFCASSQLVEQFFGPGTRLTVL.

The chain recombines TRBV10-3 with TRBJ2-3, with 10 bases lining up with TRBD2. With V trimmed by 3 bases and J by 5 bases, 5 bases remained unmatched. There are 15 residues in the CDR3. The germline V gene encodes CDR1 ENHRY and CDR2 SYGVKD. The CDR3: CAISDPSGGRDTQYF. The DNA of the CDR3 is TGTGCCATCAGTGACCCTAGCGGGGGTAGAGATACGCAGTATTTT.

The CDR3 sequence is CASSTTDGGSYEQYF. For the CDR3, the DNA is TGTGCCAGCAGCACGACCGACGGAGGGAGCTACGAGCAGTACTTC. The chain recombines TRBV11-2 with TRBJ2-7; D is possibly TRBD2 (6 bases). This CDR3 is built from 15 residues. The ends were cut back, 5 bases at V and 3 bases at J, with 17 bases in the middle. CDR1 SGHAT and CDR2 FQNNGV come from the germline V gene. The full variable domain, in which reference TRBV11-2 and TRBJ2-7 provide the parts outside the CDR3, is EAGVAQSPRYKIIEKRQSVAFWCNPISGHATLYWYQQILGQGPKLLIQFQNNGVVDDSQLPKDRFSAERLKGVDSTLKIQPAKLEDSAVYLCASSTTDGGSYEQYFGPGTRLTVT.

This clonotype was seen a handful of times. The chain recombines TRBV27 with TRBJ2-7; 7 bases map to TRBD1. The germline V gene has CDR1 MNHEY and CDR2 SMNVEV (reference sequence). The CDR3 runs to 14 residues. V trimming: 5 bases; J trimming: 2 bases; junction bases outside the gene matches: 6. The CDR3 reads CASSLRDRPYEQYF. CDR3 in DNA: TGTGCCAGCAGTCTCCGGGACAGACCCTACGAGCAGTACTTC.

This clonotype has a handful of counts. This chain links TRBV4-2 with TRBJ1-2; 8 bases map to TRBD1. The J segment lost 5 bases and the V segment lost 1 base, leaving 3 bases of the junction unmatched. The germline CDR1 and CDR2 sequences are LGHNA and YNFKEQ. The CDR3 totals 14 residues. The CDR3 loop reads CASSQATGEYGYTF. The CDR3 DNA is TGTGCCAGCAGCCAAGCGACAGGGGAATATGGCTACACCTTC.

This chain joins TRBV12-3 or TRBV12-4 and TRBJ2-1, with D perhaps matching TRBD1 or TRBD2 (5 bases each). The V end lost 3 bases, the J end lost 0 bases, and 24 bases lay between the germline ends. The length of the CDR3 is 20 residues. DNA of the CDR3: TGTGCCAGCAGTTTTGGGGCAGAGGGAAAGAGAGGGCTCTCCTACAATGAGCAGTTCTTC. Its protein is CASSFGAEGKRGLSYNEQFF.

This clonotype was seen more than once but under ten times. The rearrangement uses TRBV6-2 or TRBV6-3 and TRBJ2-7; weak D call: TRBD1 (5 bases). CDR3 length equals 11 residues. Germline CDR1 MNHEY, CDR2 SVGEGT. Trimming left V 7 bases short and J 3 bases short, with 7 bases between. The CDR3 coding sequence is TGTGCCAGCAAGGACAACTACGAGCAGTACTTC. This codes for CASKDNYEQYF.

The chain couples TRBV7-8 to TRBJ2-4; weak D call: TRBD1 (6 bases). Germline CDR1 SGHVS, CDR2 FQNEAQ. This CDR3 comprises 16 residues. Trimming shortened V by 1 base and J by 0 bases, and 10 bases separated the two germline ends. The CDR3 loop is CASSLEDSQAKNIQYF. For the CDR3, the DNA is TGTGCCAGCAGCTTAGAGGACAGTCAAGCCAAAAACATTCAGTACTTC.

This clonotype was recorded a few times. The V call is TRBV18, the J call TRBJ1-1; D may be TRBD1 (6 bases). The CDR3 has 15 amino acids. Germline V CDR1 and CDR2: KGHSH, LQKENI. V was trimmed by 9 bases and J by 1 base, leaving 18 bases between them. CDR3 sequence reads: CASATGPGANTEAFF. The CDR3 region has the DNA TGTGCCAGTGCGACAGGCCCTGGGGCGAACACTGAAGCTTTCTTT.

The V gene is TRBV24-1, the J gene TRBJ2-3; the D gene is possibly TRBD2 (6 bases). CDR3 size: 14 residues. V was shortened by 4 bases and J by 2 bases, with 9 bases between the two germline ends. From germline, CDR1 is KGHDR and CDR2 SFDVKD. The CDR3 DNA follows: TGTGCCACCAGTGAAACGGGAGCCACAGATACGCAGTATTTT. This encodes CATSETGATDTQYF.

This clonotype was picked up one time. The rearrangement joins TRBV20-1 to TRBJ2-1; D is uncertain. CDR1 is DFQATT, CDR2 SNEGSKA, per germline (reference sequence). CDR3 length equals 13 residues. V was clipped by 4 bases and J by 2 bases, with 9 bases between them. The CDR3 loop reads CSAISGAYNEQFF. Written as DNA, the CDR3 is TGCAGTGCTATTAGTGGGGCCTACAATGAGCAGTTCTTC.

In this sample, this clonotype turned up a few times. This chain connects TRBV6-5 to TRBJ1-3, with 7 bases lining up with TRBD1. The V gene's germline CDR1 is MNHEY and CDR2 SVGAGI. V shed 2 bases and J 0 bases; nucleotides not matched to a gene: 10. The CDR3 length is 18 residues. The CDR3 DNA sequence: TGTGCCAGCAGTTACGGGCCAAAAGACAGGGCCTCTGGAAACACCATATATTTT. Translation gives CASSYGPKDRASGNTIYF.

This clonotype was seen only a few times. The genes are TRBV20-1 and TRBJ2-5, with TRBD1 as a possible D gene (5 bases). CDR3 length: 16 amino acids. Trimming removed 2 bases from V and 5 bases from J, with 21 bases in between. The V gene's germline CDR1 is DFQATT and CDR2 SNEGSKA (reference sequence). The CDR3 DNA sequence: TGCAGTGCTAGACGGCCAGGGTGGCGTTCCAAGGAGACCCAGTACTTC. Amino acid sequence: CSARRPGWRSKETQYF.

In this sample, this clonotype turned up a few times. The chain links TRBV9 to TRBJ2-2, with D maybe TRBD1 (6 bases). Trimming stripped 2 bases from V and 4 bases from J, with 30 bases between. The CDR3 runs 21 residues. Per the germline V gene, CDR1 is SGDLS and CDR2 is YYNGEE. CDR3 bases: TGTGCCAGCAGCGTCGGTCAGAACTCTCTCGCGAACACCAGGGGCACCGGGGAGCTGTTTTTT. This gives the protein CASSVGQNSLANTRGTGELFF. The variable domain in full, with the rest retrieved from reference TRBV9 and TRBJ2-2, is DSGVTQTPKHLITATGQRVTLRCSPRSGDLSVYWYQQSLDQGLQFLIQYYNGEERAKGNILERFSAQQFPDLHSELNLSSLELGDSALYFCASSVGQNSLANTRGTGELFFGEGSRLTVL.

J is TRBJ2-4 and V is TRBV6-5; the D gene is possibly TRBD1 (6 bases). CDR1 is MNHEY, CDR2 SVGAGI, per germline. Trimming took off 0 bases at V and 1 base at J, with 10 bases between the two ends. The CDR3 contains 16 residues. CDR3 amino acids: CASSYSSQGAKNIQYF. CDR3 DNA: TGTGCCAGCAGTTACTCGAGTCAGGGGGCCAAAAACATTCAGTACTTC.

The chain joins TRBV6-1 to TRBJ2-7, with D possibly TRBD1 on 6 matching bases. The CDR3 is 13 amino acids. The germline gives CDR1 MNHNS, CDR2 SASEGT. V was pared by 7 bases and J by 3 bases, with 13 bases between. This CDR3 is CASTWDISYEQYF. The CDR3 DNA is TGTGCCAGCACCTGGGACATCAGCTACGAGCAGTACTTC.

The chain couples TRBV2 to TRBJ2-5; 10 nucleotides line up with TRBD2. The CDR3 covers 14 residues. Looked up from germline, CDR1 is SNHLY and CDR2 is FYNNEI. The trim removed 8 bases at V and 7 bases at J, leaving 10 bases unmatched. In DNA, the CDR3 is TGTGCCAGCCGTAAGGCTAGCGGGGGAACGACCCAGTACTTC. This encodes CASRKASGGTTQYF.

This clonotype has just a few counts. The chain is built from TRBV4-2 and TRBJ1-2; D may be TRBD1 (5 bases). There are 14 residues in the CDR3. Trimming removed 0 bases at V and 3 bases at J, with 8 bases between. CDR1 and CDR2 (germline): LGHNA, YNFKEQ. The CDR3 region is CASSQDRRDYGYTF. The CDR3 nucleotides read TGTGCCAGCAGCCAAGATCGCAGGGACTATGGCTACACCTTC.